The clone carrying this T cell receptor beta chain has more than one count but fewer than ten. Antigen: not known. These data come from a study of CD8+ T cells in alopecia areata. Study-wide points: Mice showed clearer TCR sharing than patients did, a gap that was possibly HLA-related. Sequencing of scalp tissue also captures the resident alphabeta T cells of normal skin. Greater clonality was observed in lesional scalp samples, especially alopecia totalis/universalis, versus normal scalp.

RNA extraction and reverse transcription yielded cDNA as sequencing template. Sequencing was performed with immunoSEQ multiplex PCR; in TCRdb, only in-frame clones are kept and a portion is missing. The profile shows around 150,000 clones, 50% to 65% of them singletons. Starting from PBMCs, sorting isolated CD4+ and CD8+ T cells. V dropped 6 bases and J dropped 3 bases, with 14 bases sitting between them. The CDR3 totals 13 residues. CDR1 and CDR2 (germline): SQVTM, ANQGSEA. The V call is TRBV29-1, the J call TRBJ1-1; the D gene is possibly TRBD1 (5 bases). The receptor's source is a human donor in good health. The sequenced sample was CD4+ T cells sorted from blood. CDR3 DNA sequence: TGCAGCGTGAGGCAGGGCAGTCACACTGAAGCTTTCTTT. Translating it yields CSVRQGSHTEAFF.